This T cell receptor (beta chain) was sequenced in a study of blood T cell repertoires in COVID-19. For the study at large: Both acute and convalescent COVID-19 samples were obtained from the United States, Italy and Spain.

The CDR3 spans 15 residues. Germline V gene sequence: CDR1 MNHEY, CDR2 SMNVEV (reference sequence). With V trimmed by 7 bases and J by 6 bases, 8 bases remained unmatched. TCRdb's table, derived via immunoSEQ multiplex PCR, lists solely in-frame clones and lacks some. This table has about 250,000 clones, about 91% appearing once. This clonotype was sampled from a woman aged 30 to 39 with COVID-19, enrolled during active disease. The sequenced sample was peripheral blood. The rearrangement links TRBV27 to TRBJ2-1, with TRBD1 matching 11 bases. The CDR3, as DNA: TGTGCCAGCACCGTAGGACAGGGGGCTGTCAATGAGCAGTTCTTC. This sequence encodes CASTVGQGAVNEQFF.